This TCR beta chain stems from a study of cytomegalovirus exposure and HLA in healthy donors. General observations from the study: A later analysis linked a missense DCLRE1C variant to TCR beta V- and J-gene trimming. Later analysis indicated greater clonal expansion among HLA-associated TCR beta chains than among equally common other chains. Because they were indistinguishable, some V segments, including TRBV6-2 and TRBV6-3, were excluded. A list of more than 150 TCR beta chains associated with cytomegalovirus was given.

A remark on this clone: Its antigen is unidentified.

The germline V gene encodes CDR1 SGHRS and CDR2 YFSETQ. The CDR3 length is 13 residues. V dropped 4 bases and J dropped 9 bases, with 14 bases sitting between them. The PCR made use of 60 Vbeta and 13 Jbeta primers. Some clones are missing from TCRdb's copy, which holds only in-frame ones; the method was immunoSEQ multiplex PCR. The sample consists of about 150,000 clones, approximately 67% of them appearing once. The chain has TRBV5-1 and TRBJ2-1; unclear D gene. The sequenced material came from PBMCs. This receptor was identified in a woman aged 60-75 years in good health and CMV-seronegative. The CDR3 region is CASSGSFSSEQFF. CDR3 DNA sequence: TGCGCCAGCAGCGGCTCCTTCTCCAGTGAGCAGTTCTTC.